This TCR beta chain is drawn from a study of response to subunit inactivated influenza vaccine. CDR1 and CDR2 (germline): MNHEY, SMNVEV (reference sequence). CDR3 length equals 15 residues. V lost 4 bases and J 7 bases, leaving 17 bases between the germline ends. TCRdb reanalysed the RT-PCR reads using MiXCR and keeps one entry per CDR3 protein. The sample consists of more than 150,000 distinct CDR3 sequences, around a tenth of them appearing once. The specimen comprised non-naive T cells sorted from PBMCs, sampled on the day of vaccination. This chain joins TRBV27 and TRBJ1-5, with D possibly matching TRBD1 (6 bases). The receptor's source is a man in his fifties who received an inactivated influenza vaccine. The CDR3 is CASSSLGRGGQPQHF. The CDR3 bases are TGTGCCAGCAGTTCCCTCGGGAGGGGGGGCCAGCCCCAGCATTTT.